Shown below are 5 T cell receptor beta chains from a single sample sequenced in a study of response to subunit inactivated influenza vaccine. TCRdb re-derived calls from the RT-PCR reads in MiXCR, one entry per CDR3 protein. The table has hundreds of thousands of distinct CDR3 sequences, around 15% seen once. The sample in question was PBMCs from blood, obtained about 14 days before vaccination. The receptors stem from a man aged 45-65 years who received an inactivated influenza vaccine.

This clonotype was recorded many times. The chain couples TRBV5-1 to TRBJ1-1; D is uncertain. The CDR3 is made up of 14 amino acids. Trimming removed 5 bases from V and 2 bases from J, with 13 bases in between. Germline V lookup: CDR1 SGHRS, CDR2 YFSETQ. The CDR3 region has the DNA TGCGCCAGCAGGGAGGATTGGGGAAACACTGAAGCTTTCTTT. Translating it yields CASREDWGNTEAFF.

This clonotype has a handful of counts. The chain employs TRBV20-1 and TRBJ2-1; 16 bases are shared with TRBD2. Germline loops: CDR1 DFQATT, CDR2 SNEGSKA (reference sequence). This CDR3 is 17 amino acids long. Trimming at V came to 1 base and at J to 8 bases, leaving 8 bases not matched to a gene. The CDR3 DNA sequence: TGCAGTGCTAGAGGAGGGACTAGCGGGAGGGCCAGTTATGAGCAGTTCTTC. Protein product: CSARGGTSGRASYEQFF.

This clonotype was observed a few times. The chain uses TRBV20-1 and TRBJ2-1; 9 bases are shared with TRBD2. V lost 0 bases to trimming and J lost 5 bases; unmatched junction nucleotides: 11. The germline gives CDR1 DFQATT, CDR2 SNEGSKA (reference sequence). The CDR3 length is 17 residues. This CDR3 is CSARDPFAGGLDNEQFF. The CDR3 bases are TGCAGTGCTAGAGATCCCTTTGCGGGGGGGCTCGACAATGAGCAGTTCTTC.

As to this clonotype: A single base separates this from a much larger clone, so it may be a read error. This chain connects TRBV4-3 to TRBJ2-3, with D unclear. The CDR3 loop spans 17 amino acids. Germline loops: CDR1 LGHNA, CDR2 YSLEER. The CDR3 bases are TGCGCCAGCAGCCAAGATATTTCGAGACTCCTCACAGATACGCAGTGTTTT. It translates to CASSQDISRLLTDTQCF.

This clonotype came up a few times. This chain joins TRBV15 and TRBJ1-1; D ambiguous. The CDR3 loop spans 15 amino acids. Trimming stripped 0 bases from V and 1 base from J, with 9 bases between. Germline CDR1 is LNHNV and CDR2 is YYDKDF (reference sequence). Written as DNA, the CDR3 is TGTGCCACCAGCAGAGAGTTTGGGAGGAACACTGAAGCTTTCTTT. It yields the protein CATSREFGRNTEAFF.